The present T cell receptor beta chain was sequenced within a study of shared clonotypes between healthy human individuals. Details on this clone: Its antigen is currently unknown.

Once extracted for a subset, genomic DNA was divided evenly among several immunoSEQ plates. The data were produced by immunoSEQ multiplex PCR, yet TCRdb's version contains in-frame clones alone and is incomplete. In the table there are some 2.1 million clones, approximately 92% of which are singletons. Study-wide findings and caveats: Sampling was confined to blood; repertoires within tissues likely differ. Rarefaction demonstrated incomplete sorted-subset sequencing despite large depth.

Cells designated naive CD8 were CD45RO-negative and were positively selected for CCR7, with terminally differentiated effector memory CD45RA+ cells excluded. The donors, all of them Caucasian adults, lived in Nashville, Tennessee. Germline-derived CDR1 and CDR2 are SEHNR and FQNEAQ (reference sequence). CDR3 length: 19 residues. Trimming took 5 bases from V and 2 from J; bases not matched to a gene: 19. The V call is TRBV7-9, the J call TRBJ2-7; 9 bases align to TRBD1. The sequence was obtained from a man between 18 and 29 years old in good health. Some clones in this sample may be carry-over from other donors' samples. The sample consisted of naive CD8+ T cells from PBMCs. CDR3 sequence (DNA): TGTGCCAGCAGCACTACGGGACAGGGTCCCAGCGGGAATACCTACGAGCAGTACTTC. Amino acids: CASSTTGQGPSGNTYEQYF.